This T cell receptor beta chain emerged from a study of shared clonotypes between healthy human individuals (dated by TCRdb to about 2020). Looking at the study overall: Three men and two women, aged 18 to 49 years, made up the cohort. Per donor, three plates each were used for CD4 naive and CD4 memory, two for CD8 naive, and one for CD8 memory. To estimate repertoire size and how much clonotype sharing occurs between individuals, the study deeply sequenced the blood TCR repertoires of a handful of healthy adults. Libraries were prepared and TCR repertoires were sequenced by different laboratories using diverse techniques, in order to increase sequencing depth and limit assay-specific biases. Each donor's leukapheresis produced roughly between roughly 0.85 and 9.5 billion PBMCs. The paper's findings and limits, for the study overall: When several donors were compared, the shared fraction of clonotypes was about 5% for naive CD4, approximately 3.3% for naive CD8, roughly 2.5% for memory CD4, and 0.4% for memory CD8. Only blood was sampled, and tissue TCR repertoires likely differ from those in blood. Because the study included only a small number of donors, the genetic and exposure-history diversity represented was limited. Naive subsets generally had larger estimated clonotype richness than memory subsets did. Rarefaction of sorted-subset datasets indicated incomplete sequencing despite the large sequencing depth. Compared with non-shared clonotypes, the clonotypes found in all four sorted-subset donors had higher generation probabilities. Pairwise subsampling indicated that sequencing depth was expected to affect the degree of clonotype sharing among donors.

Reading from cysteine to phenylalanine, the CDR3 counts 16 amino acids. Only CDR3 DNA is held: 48 bases, read in frame from base 1. Ends trimmed: V by 0 bases, J by 4 bases; bases unmatched to a gene: 5. Sequences SGHRS (CDR1) and YFSETQ (CDR2) are obtained from the germline V gene. Healthy HIV-negative adults with no recently reported acute infections or vaccinations were included as donors. Only Caucasian adults living in Nashville, Tennessee, USA were represented among the donors. CD4+ T cells were enriched by magnetic negative selection, after which naive cells were positively selected on CD45RA and the negative fraction was taken as the memory subset. Blood was obtained by leukapheresis, after which PBMCs were separated by Ficoll-Histopaque density gradient centrifugation and cryopreserved in liquid nitrogen vapor phase. Analytical flow cytometry was used to check the purity and quantity of every magnetically sorted T cell population. Genomic DNA was isolated from each sorted fraction and quantified by UV absorbance on a Nanodrop 2000c.

Using the deep immunoSEQ assay, multiplex PCR amplified TCR CDR3 regions from genomic DNA. Extracted genomic DNA from each cell subset was distributed evenly across all wells of several immunoSEQ 96-well plates, and each plate was treated as a replicate. Each replicate PCR for sorted subsets received around 200 ng genomic DNA, equal to some 32,000 T cell genomes. The purified libraries were quantified using a Qubit 3.0 fluorometer, sized with a Bioanalyzer 2100, and then quantified again using the KAPA Library Quantification kit. Every immunoSEQ 96-well plate was sequenced on a dedicated single-read 150-cycle Illumina NextSeq 550 flow cell. The paper's processing steps were these. The immunoSEQ output contained only junctional sequences without quality scores, so filtering could not match that applied to full-length reads. To assign V/J genes and CDR3, sequences were annotated against IMGT germline references using PyIR, a Python wrapper for IgBLAST v1.9. Reads were removed for weak V/J assignments (E-value above 1e-6), missing CDR3, stop codons, out-of-frame junctions, or ambiguous translated residues. V3J clonotypes were defined as sequences sharing an identical inferred V gene, J gene, and CDR3 amino acid sequence. Percentage overlap between repertoires was computed as shared unique clonotypes divided by the size of the smaller repertoire. Richness of each repertoire was evaluated using RTK rarefaction, the Chao1 estimator, and Recon v2.1 estimates of unobserved clonotypes. Generation probabilities for all TCRbeta clonotypes obtained by the gDNA method from a few donors were computed using OLGA. TCRdb took this table from immuneACCESS and kept in-frame rearrangements with V and J called. Such tables lack part of the clones; where checked against another copy, unresolved V genes explain under half of the gap, and the rest is unexplained. The V and J calls and clone size were taken over from that table, and D and trimming were inferred from the DNA. This sample comprises 2,500,000 or so clones, approximately 93% of them detected only once. Jointly, the top ten make up roughly 0.39% of the sample.

About this clone itself: Its cognate antigen has yet to be identified. No clone much larger than this one lies a single base away; base qualities are absent. This specimen includes other DNA sequences encoding the same CDR3.

The sequence came from a man aged 18 to 30 in good health. Some clones in this sample may be carry-over from other donors' samples. The sequenced sample consisted of naive CD4+ T cells from PBMCs. The cell subset or site label for this specimen denotes: CD45RA+ positively selected. The rearrangement joined TRBV5-1 to TRBJ2-1; 9 bases in the middle match TRBD2. For the CDR3, the sequence is CASSLVVAGGYNEQFF. The sequence in DNA is TGCGCCAGCAGCTTGGTAGTGGCGGGAGGGTACAATGAGCAGTTCTTC.